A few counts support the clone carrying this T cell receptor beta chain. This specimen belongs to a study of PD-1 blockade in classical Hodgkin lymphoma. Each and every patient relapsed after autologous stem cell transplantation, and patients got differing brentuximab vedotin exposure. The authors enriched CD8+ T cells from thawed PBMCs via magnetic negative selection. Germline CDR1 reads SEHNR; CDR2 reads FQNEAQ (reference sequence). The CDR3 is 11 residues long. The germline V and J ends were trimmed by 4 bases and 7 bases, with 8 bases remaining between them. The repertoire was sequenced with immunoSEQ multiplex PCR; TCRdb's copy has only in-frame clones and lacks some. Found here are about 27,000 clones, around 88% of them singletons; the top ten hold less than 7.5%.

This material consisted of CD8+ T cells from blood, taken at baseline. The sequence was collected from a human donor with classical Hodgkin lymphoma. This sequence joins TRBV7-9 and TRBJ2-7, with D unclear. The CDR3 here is CASSSLWEQYF. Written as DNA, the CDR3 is TGTGCCAGCAGCTCCCTCTGGGAGCAGTACTTC.